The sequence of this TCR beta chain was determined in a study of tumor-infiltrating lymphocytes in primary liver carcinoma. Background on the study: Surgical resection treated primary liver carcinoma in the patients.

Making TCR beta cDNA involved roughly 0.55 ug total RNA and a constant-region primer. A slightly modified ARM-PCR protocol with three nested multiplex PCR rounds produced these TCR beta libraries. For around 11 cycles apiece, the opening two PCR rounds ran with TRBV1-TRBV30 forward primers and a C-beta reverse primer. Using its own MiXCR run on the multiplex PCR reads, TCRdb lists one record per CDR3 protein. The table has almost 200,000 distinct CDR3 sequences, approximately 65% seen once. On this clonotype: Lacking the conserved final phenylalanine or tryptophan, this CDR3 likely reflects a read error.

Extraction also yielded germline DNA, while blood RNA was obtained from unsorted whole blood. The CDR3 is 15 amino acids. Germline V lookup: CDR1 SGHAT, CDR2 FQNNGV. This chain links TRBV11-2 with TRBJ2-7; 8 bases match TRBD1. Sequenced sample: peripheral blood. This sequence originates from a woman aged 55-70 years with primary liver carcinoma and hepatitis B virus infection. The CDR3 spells CASSFGTGETYKQYS. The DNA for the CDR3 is TGTGCCAGCAGCTTCGGGACAGGCGAAACCTACAAGCAGTACTCC.